This T cell receptor (beta chain) was identified during a study of cytomegalovirus exposure and HLA in healthy donors. With 60 Vbeta and 13 Jbeta primers, the PCR was carried out. Using immunoSEQ multiplex PCR, the repertoire was profiled, and TCRdb retains in-frame clones only, with some absent. The sample has roughly 140,000 clones, about four fifths seen once. The CDR3 extends over 14 amino acids. V was shortened by 7 bases and J by 2 bases, with 15 bases between the two germline ends. The germline V gene has CDR1 GTSNPN and CDR2 SVGIG (reference sequence). The chain is built from TRBV30 and TRBJ1-5; D unresolved. The sample taken for sequencing was PBMCs. The sequence was collected from a man younger than 40 in good health and CMV-seropositive. In DNA form, the CDR3 reads TGTGCCTTCCAGGAGGGTGGGCGCAATCAGCCCCAGCATTTT. This encodes CAFQEGGRNQPQHF.